This TCR beta chain was recorded in a study of CD8 T cells in Susac syndrome. CDR3 length: 14 amino acids. The V end was cut by 6 bases, the J end by 2 bases, with 12 bases between. Germline values: CDR1 MNHEY, CDR2 SMNVEV (reference sequence). CD8+ and CD4+ blood T cells underwent TCR beta sequencing. Multiple sclerosis controls were treatment-naive patients with stable or active relapsing-remitting disease. Isolation of CD8+ and CD4+ T cells was performed negatively, whereas enrichment of TEMRA cells was done by FACS. RNA totalling roughly 0.45 to 1 ug underwent reverse transcription with random hexamers. Coverage of TCR beta CDR3 amplification by immunoSEQ multiplex PCR extended to 54 Vbeta and 13 Jbeta. Via MiXCR, TCRdb re-called the immunoSEQ multiplex PCR reads, giving one row per CDR3 protein. The sample contains hundreds of thousands of distinct CDR3 sequences, nearly 97% of which appear only once.

Sequences were obtained from CD4+ T cells from PBMCs. The sequence was collected from a human donor with multiple sclerosis. The chain recombines TRBV27 with TRBJ2-3; D could derive from TRBD1 or TRBD2 (5 bases each). CDR3 sequence (DNA): TGTGCCAGCAGCCCGGGACGGTTCACAGATACGCAGTATTTT. Translating it yields CASSPGRFTDTQYF.